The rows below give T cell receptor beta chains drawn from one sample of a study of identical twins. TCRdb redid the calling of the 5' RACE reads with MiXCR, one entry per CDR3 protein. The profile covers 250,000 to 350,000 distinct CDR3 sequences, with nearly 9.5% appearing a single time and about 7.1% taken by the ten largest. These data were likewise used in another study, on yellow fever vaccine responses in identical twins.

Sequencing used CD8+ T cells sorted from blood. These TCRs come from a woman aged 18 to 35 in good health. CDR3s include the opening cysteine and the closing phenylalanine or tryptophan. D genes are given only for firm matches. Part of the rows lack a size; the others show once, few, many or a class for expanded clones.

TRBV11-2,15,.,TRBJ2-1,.,CASRAWSQGRDEQFF,TGTGCCAGCAGAGCATGGTCTCAAGGTAGGGATGAGCAGTTCTTC
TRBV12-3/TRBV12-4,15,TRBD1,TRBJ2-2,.,CASTKDRGLTGELFF,TGTGCCAGCACCAAGGACAGGGGATTGACCGGGGAGCTGTTTTTT
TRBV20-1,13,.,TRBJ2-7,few,CSARGLENGEQYF,TGCAGTGCTAGAGGACTAGAAAACGGCGAGCAGTACTTC
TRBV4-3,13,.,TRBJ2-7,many,CASSQDRPYEQYF,TGCGCCAGCAGCCAAGATAGGCCGTACGAGCAGTACTTC
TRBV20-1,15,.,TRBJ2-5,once,CSARDAFGQTETQYF,TGCAGTGCTAGAGATGCCTTTGGGCAGACAGAGACCCAGTACTTC
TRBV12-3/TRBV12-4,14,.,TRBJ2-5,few,CASARPQEQETQYF,TGTGCCAGCGCAAGGCCACAGGAGCAAGAGACCCAGTACTTC
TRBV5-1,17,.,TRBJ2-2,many,CASSFRTGSEDTGELFF,TGCGCCAGCAGCTTTAGAACAGGGTCGGAGGACACCGGGGAGCTGTTTTTT
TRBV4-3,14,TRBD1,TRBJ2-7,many,CASSQEGQGDEQYF,TGCGCCAGCAGCCAAGAGGGACAGGGAGACGAGCAGTACTTC
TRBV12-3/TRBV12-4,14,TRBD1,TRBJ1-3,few,CASTGGTSGNTIYF,TGTGCCAGTACAGGGGGCACTAGTGGAAACACCATATATTTT
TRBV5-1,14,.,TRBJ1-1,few,CASSLTGFLDEAFF,TGCGCCAGCAGCTTGACAGGGTTCTTGGATGAAGCTTTCTTT
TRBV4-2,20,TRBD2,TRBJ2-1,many,CASSQDLLAGGRGSYNEQFF,TGTGCCAGCAGCCAAGATCTACTAGCGGGAGGGAGGGGCTCCTACAATGAGCAGTTCTTC
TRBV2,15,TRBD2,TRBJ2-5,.,CASTVGLAGQETQYF,TGTGCCAGCACCGTGGGACTAGCGGGGCAAGAGACCCAGTACTTC
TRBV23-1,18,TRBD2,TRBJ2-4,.,CASSRRPKAGVTKNIQYF,TGCGCCAGCAGTCGCCGCCCCAAAGCGGGAGTTACCAAAAACATTCAGTACTTC